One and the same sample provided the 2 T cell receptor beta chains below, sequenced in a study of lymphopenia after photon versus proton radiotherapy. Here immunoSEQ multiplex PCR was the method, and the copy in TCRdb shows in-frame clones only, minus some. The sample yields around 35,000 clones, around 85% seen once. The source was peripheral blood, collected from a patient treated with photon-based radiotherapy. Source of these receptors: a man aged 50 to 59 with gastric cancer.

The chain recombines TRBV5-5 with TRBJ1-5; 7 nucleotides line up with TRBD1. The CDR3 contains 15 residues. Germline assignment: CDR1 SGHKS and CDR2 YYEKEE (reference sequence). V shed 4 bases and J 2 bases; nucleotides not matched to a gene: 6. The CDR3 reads CASSATGQGNQPQHF. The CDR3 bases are TGTGCCAGCAGCGCGACAGGGCAGGGCAATCAGCCCCAGCATTTT.

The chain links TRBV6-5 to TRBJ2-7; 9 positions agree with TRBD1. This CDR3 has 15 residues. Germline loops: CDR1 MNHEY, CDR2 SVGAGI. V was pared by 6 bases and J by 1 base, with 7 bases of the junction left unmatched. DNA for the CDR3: TGTGCCAGCAGGAGGACAGGGGTCACTTCCTACGAGCAGTACTTC. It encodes CASRRTGVTSYEQYF.